Following are 7 T cell receptor beta chains from one sample sequenced in a study of radiotherapy plus CTLA-4 blockade in lung cancer (dated by TCRdb to 2016 to 2019). Libraries were prepared through the immunoSEQ multiplex PCR assay. TCRdb retrieved this table from immuneACCESS and kept in-frame rearrangements only. Not all clones are present; in checked studies, unresolved V genes account for under half, and no reason is known for the remainder. The sample records some 90,000 clones, under 85% of which are singletons. Around 0.76% of the sample rests with the top ten. Sequencing was performed on peripheral blood, taken from a patient treated with radiotherapy plus ipilimumab. The origin of the receptors is a human donor with non-small cell lung cancer who had stable disease on radiotherapy plus ipilimumab.

The CDR3 region has the DNA TGTGCCAGCCGGGGGGACTACGAGCAGTACTTC. This encodes CASRGDYEQYF. The rearrangement joins TRBV28 to TRBJ2-7, with 7 bases fitting TRBD2. V shed 8 bases, J shed 3 bases, and the junction held 1 base outside the gene matches. Germline V gene lookup returns CDR1 MDHEN and CDR2 SYDVKM. The CDR3 covers 11 residues.

The rearrangement links TRBV10-1 to TRBJ1-2; no clear D gene. Germline values: CDR1 WNHNN, CDR2 SYGVQD (reference sequence). This CDR3 has 13 residues. Trimming took off 0 bases at V and 6 bases at J, with 8 bases between the two ends. The CDR3 spells CASSESRQDGYTF. The CDR3 DNA is TGCGCCAGCAGTGAGTCGAGGCAGGATGGCTACACCTTC.

V gene TRBV6-1 combines with J gene TRBJ1-1; a weak D match, TRBD1 (5 bases). The CDR3 is 13 amino acids. The germline V gene has CDR1 MNHNS and CDR2 SASEGT. V was shortened by 7 bases and J by 5 bases, with 14 bases between the two germline ends. CDR3 residues: CASIGQPGTEAFF. The CDR3 DNA follows: TGTGCCAGCATTGGGCAGCCAGGGACTGAAGCTTTCTTT.

The chain has TRBV5-1 and TRBJ1-1; 7 bases are shared with TRBD1. Trimming took 4 bases from V and 3 from J; bases not matched to a gene: 9. The length of the CDR3 is 15 residues. Germline assignment: CDR1 SGHRS and CDR2 YFSETQ. The CDR3 DNA sequence: TGCGCCAGCAGCCCCGTCAGGGGGAGGGACACTGAAGCTTTCTTT. Its protein product is CASSPVRGRDTEAFF.

This clone was seen a single time. The V gene is TRBV27, the J gene TRBJ2-3; 11 positions match TRBD2. The junction had 5 bases not matched to a gene; V was cut back by 7 bases and J by 2 bases. CDR3 length equals 15 residues. CDR1 and CDR2 (germline): MNHEY, SMNVEV (reference sequence). The CDR3 reads CASTGTSGFTDTQYF. In DNA form, the CDR3 reads TGTGCCAGCACCGGGACTAGCGGATTCACAGATACGCAGTATTTT.

The chain recombines TRBV19 with TRBJ1-4; 11 nucleotides match TRBD1. CDR3 length: 16 amino acids. The V gene's germline CDR1 is LNHDA and CDR2 SQIVND (reference sequence). V shed 3 bases and J 2 bases; nucleotides not matched to a gene: 2. Here the CDR3 reads CASSIGTGGTNEKLFF. CDR3 nucleotides: TGTGCCAGTAGTATTGGGACAGGGGGTACTAATGAAAAACTGTTTTTT.

The chain is built from TRBV5-1 and TRBJ1-5; perhaps TRBD1 as D (6 bases). This CDR3 has 14 residues. V lost 3 bases and J 2 bases, leaving 9 bases between the germline ends. Per germline, CDR1 SGHRS and CDR2 YFSETQ. DNA of the CDR3: TGCGCCAGCAGCTCACAGGGTGGCAATCAGCCCCAGCATTTT. Translated: CASSSQGGNQPQHF.